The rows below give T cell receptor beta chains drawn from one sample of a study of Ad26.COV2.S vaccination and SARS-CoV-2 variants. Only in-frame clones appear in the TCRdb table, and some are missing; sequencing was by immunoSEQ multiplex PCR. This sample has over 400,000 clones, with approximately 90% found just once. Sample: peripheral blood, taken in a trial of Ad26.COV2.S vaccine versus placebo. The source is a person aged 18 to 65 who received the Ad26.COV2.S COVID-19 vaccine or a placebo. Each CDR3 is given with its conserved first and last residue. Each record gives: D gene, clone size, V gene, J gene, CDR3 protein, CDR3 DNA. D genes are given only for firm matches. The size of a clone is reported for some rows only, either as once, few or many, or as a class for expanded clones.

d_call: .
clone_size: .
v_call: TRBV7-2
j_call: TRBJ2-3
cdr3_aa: CASSLDRVRDTQYF
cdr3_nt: TGTGCCAGCAGCCTGGATAGGGTTCGGGATACGCAGTATTTT

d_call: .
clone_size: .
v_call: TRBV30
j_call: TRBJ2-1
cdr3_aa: CAWWKGEGYNEQFF
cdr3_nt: TGTGCCTGGTGGAAGGGTGAAGGCTACAATGAGCAGTTCTTC

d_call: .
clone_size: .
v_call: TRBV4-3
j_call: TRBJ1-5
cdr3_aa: CASSQDWGGSNQPQHF
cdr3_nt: TGCGCCAGCAGCCAAGACTGGGGGGGCAGCAATCAGCCCCAGCATTTT

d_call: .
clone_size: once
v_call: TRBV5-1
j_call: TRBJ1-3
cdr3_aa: CASSLEQPGNTIYF
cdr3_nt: TGCGCCAGCAGCTTGGAACAGCCTGGAAACACCATATATTTT

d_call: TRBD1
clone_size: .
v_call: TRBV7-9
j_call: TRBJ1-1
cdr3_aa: CASSPPRQGEAFF
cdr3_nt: TGTGCCAGCAGCCCTCCGAGACAGGGTGAAGCTTTCTTT

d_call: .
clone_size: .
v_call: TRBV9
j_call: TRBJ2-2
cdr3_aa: CASSPRGGSAFGELFF
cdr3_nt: TGTGCCAGCAGCCCCAGGGGGGGAAGCGCGTTCGGGGAGCTGTTTTTT

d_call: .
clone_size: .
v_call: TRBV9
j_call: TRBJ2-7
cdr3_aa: CASSVAPVGGGNEQYF
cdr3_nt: TGTGCCAGCAGCGTAGCCCCAGTGGGAGGGGGAAACGAGCAGTACTTC

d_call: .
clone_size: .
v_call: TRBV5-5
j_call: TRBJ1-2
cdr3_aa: CASSFLQGERAGYTF
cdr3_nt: TGTGCCAGCAGCTTTTTACAGGGTGAAAGGGCTGGCTACACCTTC

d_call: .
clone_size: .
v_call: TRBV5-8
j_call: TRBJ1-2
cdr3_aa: CASSFLGLVDGYTF
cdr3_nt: TGTGCCAGCAGCTTTTTAGGGCTTGTTGATGGCTACACCTTC

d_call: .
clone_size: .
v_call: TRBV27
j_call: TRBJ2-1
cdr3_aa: CATRPGGDAYNEQFF
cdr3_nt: TGTGCCACCCGCCCTGGGGGTGATGCCTACAATGAGCAGTTCTTC

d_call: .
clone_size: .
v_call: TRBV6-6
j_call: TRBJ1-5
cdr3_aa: CASSYTENQPQHF
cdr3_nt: TGTGCCAGCAGTTACACAGAGAATCAGCCCCAGCATTTT

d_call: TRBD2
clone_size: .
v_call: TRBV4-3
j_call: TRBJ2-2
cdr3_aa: CASSQRAGGETGELFF
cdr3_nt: TGCGCCAGCAGCCAGAGAGCGGGGGGAGAAACCGGGGAGCTGTTTTTT

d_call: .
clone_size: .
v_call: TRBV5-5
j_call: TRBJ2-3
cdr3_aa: CASRSREGSTDTQYF
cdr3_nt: TGTGCCAGCAGATCGCGGGAAGGGAGCACAGATACGCAGTATTTT

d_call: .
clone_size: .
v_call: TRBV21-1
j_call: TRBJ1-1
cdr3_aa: CASSNEWEGAGEAFF
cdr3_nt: TGTGCCAGCAGCAACGAATGGGAGGGGGCGGGTGAAGCTTTCTTT

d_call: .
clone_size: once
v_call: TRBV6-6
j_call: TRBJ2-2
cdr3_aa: CASSYDSGVTGELFF
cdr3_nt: TGTGCCAGCAGTTACGATTCAGGGGTCACCGGGGAGCTGTTTTTT

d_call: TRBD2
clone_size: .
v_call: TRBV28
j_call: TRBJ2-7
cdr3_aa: CASSRTSFIAYEQYF
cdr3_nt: TGTGCCAGCAGTAGGACTAGCTTCATCGCCTACGAGCAGTACTTC

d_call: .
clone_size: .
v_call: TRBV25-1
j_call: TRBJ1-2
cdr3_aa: CASSGRNYGYTF
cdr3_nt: TGTGCCAGCAGTGGTAGGAACTATGGCTACACCTTC

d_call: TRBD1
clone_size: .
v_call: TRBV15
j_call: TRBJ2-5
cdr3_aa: CATSRGRTGRDETQYF
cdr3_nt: TGTGCCACCAGCAGAGGGAGGACAGGTCGGGATGAGACCCAGTACTTC

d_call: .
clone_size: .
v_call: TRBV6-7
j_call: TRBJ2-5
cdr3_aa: CASSYSTARAETQYF
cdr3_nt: TGTGCCAGCAGTTACTCGACGGCCCGTGCCGAGACCCAGTACTTC

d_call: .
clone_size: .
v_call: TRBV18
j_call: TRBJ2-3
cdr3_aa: CASSYRAASTDTQYF
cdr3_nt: TGTGCCAGCTCATACAGGGCAGCTAGCACAGATACGCAGTATTTT

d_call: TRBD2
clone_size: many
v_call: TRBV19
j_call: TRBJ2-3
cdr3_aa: CASNPSGADTQYF
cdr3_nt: TGTGCCAGTAATCCTAGCGGCGCAGATACGCAGTATTTT

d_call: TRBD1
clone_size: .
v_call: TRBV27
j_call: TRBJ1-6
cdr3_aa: CASRNRTGVVNSPLHF
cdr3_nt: TGTGCCAGCAGAAATAGGACAGGGGTCGTTAATTCACCCCTCCACTTT

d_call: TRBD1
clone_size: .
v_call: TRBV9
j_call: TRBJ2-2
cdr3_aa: CASSPHPTGAANTGELFF
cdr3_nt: TGTGCCAGCAGCCCCCACCCGACAGGGGCCGCGAACACCGGGGAGCTGTTTTTT

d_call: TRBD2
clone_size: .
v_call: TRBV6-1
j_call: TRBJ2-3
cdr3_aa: CASSDTSGGGRDTQYF
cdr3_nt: TGTGCCAGCAGTGATACTAGCGGGGGGGGCAGAGATACGCAGTATTTT

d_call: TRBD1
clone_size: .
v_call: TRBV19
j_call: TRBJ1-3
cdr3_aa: CASSIPGTVSSGNTIYF
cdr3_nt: TGTGCCAGTAGTATACCGGGGACAGTCAGCTCTGGAAACACCATATATTTT

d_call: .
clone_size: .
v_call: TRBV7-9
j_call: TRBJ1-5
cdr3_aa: CASSLYGNQPQHF
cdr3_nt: TGTGCCAGCAGCTTATATGGCAATCAGCCCCAGCATTTT

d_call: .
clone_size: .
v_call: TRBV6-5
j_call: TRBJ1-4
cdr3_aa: CASSTRGVRDEKLFF
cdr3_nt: TGTGCCAGCAGTACCCGGGGGGTAAGAGATGAAAAACTGTTTTTT

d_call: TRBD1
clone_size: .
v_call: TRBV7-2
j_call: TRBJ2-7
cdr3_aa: CASTGTGPRRDF
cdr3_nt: TGTGCCAGCACCGGGACAGGGCCCCGCCGGGACTTC

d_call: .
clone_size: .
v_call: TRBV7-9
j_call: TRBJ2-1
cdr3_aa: CASTGITYNEQFF
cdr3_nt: TGTGCCAGCACAGGGATCACCTACAATGAGCAGTTCTTC

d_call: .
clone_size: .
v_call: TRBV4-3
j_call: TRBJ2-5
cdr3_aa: CASSGRAQETQYF
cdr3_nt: TGCGCCAGCAGCGGCCGGGCGCAAGAGACCCAGTACTTC

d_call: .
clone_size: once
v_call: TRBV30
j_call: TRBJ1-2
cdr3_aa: CAWSDSNYGYTF
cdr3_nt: TGTGCCTGGAGTGATAGTAACTATGGCTACACCTTC

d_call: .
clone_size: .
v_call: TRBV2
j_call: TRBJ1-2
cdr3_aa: CASTVQRYYGYTF
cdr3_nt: TGTGCCAGCACCGTACAGCGATACTATGGCTACACCTTC